Detailed here is one T cell receptor beta chain. CDR3 length: 18 amino acids. This sample stems from a study of T cell responses to AZD1222 COVID-19 vaccine. Data came from immunoSEQ multiplex PCR; TCRdb stores just in-frame clones and leaves some out. Of 85,000 to 110,000 clones in the sample, 91% were seen once. Sample: peripheral blood, taken on day 0 of AZD1222 vaccination. This sequence was found in an adult in good health. The J gene is TRBJ2-7, the V gene TRBV21-1. TRBV21-1 is annotated as a pseudogene. The CDR3 here is CASTVKRQSITRTYEQYF. CDR3 sequence (DNA): TGTGCCAGCACGGTTAAGAGACAGTCGATTACGAGGACTTACGAGCAGTACTTC.